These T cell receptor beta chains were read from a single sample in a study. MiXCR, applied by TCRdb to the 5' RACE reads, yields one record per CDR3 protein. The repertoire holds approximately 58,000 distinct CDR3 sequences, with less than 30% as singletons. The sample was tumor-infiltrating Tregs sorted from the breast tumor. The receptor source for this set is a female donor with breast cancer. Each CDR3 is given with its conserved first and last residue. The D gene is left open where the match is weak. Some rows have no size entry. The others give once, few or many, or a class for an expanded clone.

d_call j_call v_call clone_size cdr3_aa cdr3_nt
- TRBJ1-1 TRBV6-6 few CASTRRENEAFF TGTGCCAGCACTCGCAGGGAAAATGAAGCTTTCTTT
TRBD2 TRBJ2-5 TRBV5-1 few CASNLTPTGGETQYF TGCGCCAGCAACCTCACCCCCACGGGAGGGGAGACCCAGTACTTC
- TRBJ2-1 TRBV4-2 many CASSQGIDNEQFF TGTGCCAGCAGCCAAGGTATCGACAATGAGCAGTTCTTC
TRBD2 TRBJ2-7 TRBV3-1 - CAGSQLPGLAGEQYF TGTGCCGGCAGCCAATTACCGGGACTAGCGGGTGAGCAGTACTTC
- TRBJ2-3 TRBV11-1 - CAGSTAWDMQETQYF TGTGCCGGCAGCACGGCCTGGGACATGCAAGAGACCCAGTATTTT
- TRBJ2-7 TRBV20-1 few CSASSPASGRGYEQYF TGCAGTGCTAGTAGTCCAGCCAGCGGTAGAGGGTACGAGCAGTACTTC
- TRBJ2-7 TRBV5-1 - CASSKGSSVYEQYF TGCGCCAGCAGCAAGGGGTCGTCGGTCTACGAGCAGTACTTC
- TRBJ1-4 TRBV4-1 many CASSLGRGIGEKLFF TGCGCCAGCAGCCTTGGGCGGGGAATTGGAGAAAAACTGTTTTTT
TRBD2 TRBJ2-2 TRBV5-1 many CASSLETSGTGELFF TGCGCCAGCAGCTTGGAGACTAGCGGCACCGGGGAGCTGTTTTTT
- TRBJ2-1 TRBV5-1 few CASRSRQDLLNEQFF TGCGCCAGCAGGTCAAGACAAGACCTCTTGAATGAGCAGTTCTTC
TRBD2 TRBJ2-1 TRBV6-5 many CASSKLAGVQWEQFF TGTGCCAGCAGCAAACTAGCGGGAGTACAATGGGAGCAGTTCTTC
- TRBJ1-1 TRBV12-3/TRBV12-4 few CASSFQGSTEAFF TGTGCCAGCAGTTTTCAGGGGAGCACTGAAGCTTTCTTT
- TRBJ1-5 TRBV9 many CASSVGAYEDQPQHF TGTGCCAGCAGCGTCGGGGCGTATGAGGATCAGCCCCAGCATTTT
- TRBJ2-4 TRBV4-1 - CANSQYKDRAKNIQYF TGCGCCAACAGCCAGTATAAGGATCGAGCCAAAAACATTCAGTACTTC
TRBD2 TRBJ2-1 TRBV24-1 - CATSDLASSGTTQQFF TGTGCCACCAGTGATTTGGCGTCTAGCGGGACCACCCAGCAGTTCTTC
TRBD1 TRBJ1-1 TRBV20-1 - CSARDRQGKTEAFF TGCAGTGCTAGAGACAGACAGGGAAAGACTGAAGCTTTCTTT
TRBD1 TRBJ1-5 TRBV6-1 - CASIRDRGANQPQHF TGTGCCAGCATCCGGGACAGGGGCGCTAATCAGCCCCAGCATTTT
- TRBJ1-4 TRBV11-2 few CASSLVVTAREKLFF TGTGCCAGCAGCTTAGTGGTGACAGCAAGGGAAAAACTGTTTTTT
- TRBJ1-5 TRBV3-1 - CASSQDRPGNQSQHF TGTGCCAGCAGCCAAGATCGACCGGGGAATCAGTCCCAGCATTTT
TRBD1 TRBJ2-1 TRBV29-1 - CSVNRGQGGEQFF TGCAGCGTTAATAGGGGGCAGGGCGGTGAGCAGTTCTTC
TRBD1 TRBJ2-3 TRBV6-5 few CASSYLGQADTQYF TGTGCCAGCAGTTACTTAGGACAGGCAGATACGCAGTATTTT
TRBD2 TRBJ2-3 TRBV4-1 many CASSRGGIVELGNTQYF TGCGCCAGCAGCCGGGGGGGAATAGTCGAGCTTGGGAATACGCAGTATTTT
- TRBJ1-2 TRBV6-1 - CACSEEREYYGYTF TGTGCCTGCAGTGAAGAGAGAGAATACTATGGCTACACCTTC
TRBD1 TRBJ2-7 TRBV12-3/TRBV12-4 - CAGSSTGQGDEQYF TGTGCCGGCAGTTCGACGGGACAGGGCGACGAGCAGTACTTC
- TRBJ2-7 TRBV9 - CASSLGSSSSYEQYF TGTGCCAGCAGTCTGGGCTCATCGAGCTCCTACGAGCAGTACTTC
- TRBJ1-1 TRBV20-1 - CGARGGSNSLGAFF TGCGGTGCCAGAGGGGGGTCGAATAGTTTAGGAGCTTTCTTT
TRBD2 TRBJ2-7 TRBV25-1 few CASGRGGAYEQYF TGTGCCAGCGGGAGGGGAGGGGCCTACGAGCAGTACTTC
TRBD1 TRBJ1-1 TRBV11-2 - CASSLQTGITEAFF TGTGCCAGCAGCTTACAGACAGGGATCACTGAAGCTTTCTTT
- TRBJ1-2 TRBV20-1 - CSVPDRTDYGYTF TGCAGTGTTCCCGACAGGACCGACTATGGCTACACCTTC